Below, 26 T cell receptor beta chains from the same sample are listed, as sequenced in a study of shared clonotypes between healthy human individuals. Method: immunoSEQ multiplex PCR; TCRdb's copy keeps in-frame clones and lacks some. This table holds some 2,100,000 clones, almost 96% found once. The source material was naive CD4+ T cells sorted from blood. Subset noted: CD45RA+ positively selected. The receptor source for this set is a young man in good health.

V is TRBV15 and J is TRBJ2-3; 9 bases match TRBD1. This CDR3 is built from 15 residues. V trimming: 7 bases; J trimming: 2 bases; junction bases outside the gene matches: 7. Germline CDR1 LNHNV, CDR2 YYDKDF (reference sequence). The CDR3 is CATNHGQGITDTQYF. CDR3 nucleotides: TGTGCCACCAATCACGGACAGGGGATCACAGATACGCAGTATTTT.

J is TRBJ2-3 and V is TRBV5-4; TRBD2 agrees at 12 bases. Germline V lookup: CDR1 SGHNT, CDR2 YYREEE (reference sequence). There are 15 residues in the CDR3. V lost 3 bases to trimming and J lost 1 base; unmatched junction nucleotides: 0. The CDR3 loop is CASSSSGRGTDTQYF. CDR3 sequence (DNA): TGTGCCAGCAGCTCTAGCGGGAGGGGCACAGATACGCAGTATTTT.

The rearrangement links TRBV6-1 to TRBJ2-1, with 10 nucleotides matching TRBD1. With V trimmed by 2 bases and J by 15 bases, 16 bases remained unmatched. Germline V gene sequence: CDR1 MNHNS, CDR2 SASEGT. CDR3 length: 16 residues. The CDR3 DNA is TGTGCCAGCAGTGAAAGGTCACCGTTAGGGACAGGGGTTCTGTTCTTC. Translating it yields CASSERSPLGTGVLFF.

This clone was counted only a few times. The rearrangement uses TRBV7-2 and TRBJ2-2; 7 positions match TRBD2. The CDR3 contains 16 residues. The V gene's germline CDR1 is SGHTA and CDR2 FQGNSA. The J segment lost 7 bases and the V segment lost 5 bases, leaving 13 bases of the junction unmatched. CDR3 DNA sequence: TGTGCCAGCAGCCCCCGCGCGGGAGCCCCCAACGGGGAGCTGTTTTTT. Its protein is CASSPRAGAPNGELFF.

The sample holds one count of this clone. The rearrangement joins TRBV13 to TRBJ2-1; 11 bases agree with TRBD2. The V segment lost 4 bases and the J segment 2 bases; nucleotides outside the gene matches: 10. The CDR3 runs to 18 residues. Germline CDR1 is PRHDT and CDR2 is FYEKMQ (reference sequence). The CDR3 reads CASSSPHVAGGTYNEQFF. In DNA form, the CDR3 reads TGTGCCAGCAGCTCACCCCACGTAGCGGGGGGGACCTACAATGAGCAGTTCTTC.

This chain connects TRBV6-6 to TRBJ1-1; 8 bases are a match to TRBD1. Losses at the gene ends were 5 bases for V and 3 bases for J; bases not matched to a gene: 5. Germline lookup yields CDR1 MNHNY and CDR2 SVGAGI (reference sequence). CDR3 length equals 14 residues. CDR3 in amino acids: CASSRQGLDTEAFF. CDR3 sequence (DNA): TGTGCCAGCAGTAGACAGGGGTTAGACACTGAAGCTTTCTTT.

This sequence joins TRBV5-6 and TRBJ1-1, with 8 positions matching TRBD1. From germline, CDR1 is SGHDT and CDR2 YYEEEE. V was clipped by 2 bases and J by 11 bases; unmatched bases: 14. The CDR3 covers 15 residues. CDR3 coding DNA: TGTGCCAGCAGCTTTACCGGGACAGGCCCTTTTCAGGCTTTCTTT. Translating gives CASSFTGTGPFQAFF.

The J gene is TRBJ2-1, the V gene TRBV7-2; TRBD2 matches at 7 bases. This CDR3 contains 15 residues. The trim removed 5 bases at V and 0 bases at J, leaving 4 bases unmatched. Per germline, CDR1 SGHTA and CDR2 FQGNSA. The DNA of the CDR3 is TGTGCCAGCAGCGGACGGGGGGACTCCTACAATGAGCAGTTCTTC. It encodes CASSGRGDSYNEQFF.

The rearrangement uses TRBV10-1 and TRBJ2-5; 9 positions match TRBD2. After removal of 0 bases from V and 2 bases from J, the junction contained 4 bases not matched to a gene. The CDR3 sequence is 16 residues long. Germline-derived CDR1 and CDR2 are WNHNN and SYGVQD (reference sequence). The CDR3 protein is CASSESGLAVQETQYF. CDR3 in DNA: TGCGCCAGCAGTGAGTCGGGACTAGCTGTTCAAGAGACCCAGTACTTC.

V gene TRBV30 combines with J gene TRBJ2-6, with D unresolved. The ends were cut back, 0 bases at V and 2 bases at J, with 14 bases in the middle. Germline CDR1 and CDR2: GTSNPN and SVGIG (reference sequence). This CDR3 is built from 17 residues. The CDR3 nucleotides are TGTGCCTGGAGTGTACCAGGTTCTAATGCTGGGGCCAACGTCCTGACTTTC. Translation: CAWSVPGSNAGANVLTF.

In regard to this clone: Within the sample, other DNA sequences also encode this same CDR3. The gene calls are TRBV11-3 and TRBJ2-7; D might be TRBD2 (6 bases). The CDR3 length is 13 residues. CDR1 and CDR2 from the germline V gene are SGHNT and YENEEA. V was pared by 3 bases and J by 6 bases, with 12 bases between. As DNA, the CDR3 is TGTGCCAGCAGCTTTTCCGGGAGCAGCGAGCAGTACTTC. Residues: CASSFSGSSEQYF. The full variable domain, rest sourced from reference TRBV11-3 and TRBJ2-7, is EAGVVQSPRYKIIEKKQPVAFWCNPISGHNTLYWYLQNLGQGPELLIRYENEEAVDDSQLPKDRFSAERLKGVDSTLKIQPAELGDSAVYLCASSFSGSSEQYFGPGTRLTVT.

The gene calls are TRBV5-6 and TRBJ1-5, with no clear D. The CDR3 extends over 13 amino acids. From germline, CDR1 is SGHDT and CDR2 YYEEEE. Trimming cost V 4 bases and J 4 bases, with 9 bases left between them. This CDR3 is CASSHKGNQPQHF. The CDR3 DNA reads as TGTGCCAGCAGCCACAAAGGGAATCAGCCCCAGCATTTT.

The genes are TRBV19 and TRBJ1-4; D uncertain. CDR1 is LNHDA and CDR2 is SQIVND in the germline V gene (reference sequence). CDR3 length: 14 residues. The germline V and J ends were trimmed by 5 bases and 8 bases, with 15 bases remaining between them. CDR3 sequence: CASSPGPVGEKLFF. Written as DNA, the CDR3 is TGTGCCAGTAGTCCTGGCCCTGTGGGCGAAAAACTGTTTTTT.

The rearrangement links TRBV4-3 to TRBJ2-7; 11 nucleotides agree with TRBD2. The V and J ends lost 4 bases and 4 bases, in that order; junction bases with no gene match: 9. The CDR3 length is 16 residues. The germline gives CDR1 LGHNA, CDR2 YSLEER. The CDR3 DNA is TGCGCCAGCAGCCTAGAGGTAACTAGCGGGAGTTACGAGCAGTACTTC. Translation gives CASSLEVTSGSYEQYF.

The J gene is TRBJ1-2, the V gene TRBV15, with D possibly TRBD1 on 6 matching bases. Germline V CDR1 and CDR2: LNHNV, YYDKDF (reference sequence). This CDR3 has 18 residues. The V and J ends lost 0 bases and 0 bases respectively, with 17 bases between them. The CDR3 DNA reads TGTGCCACCAGCAGAGATCTAACAGGAGGGGGGTCTAACTATGGCTACACCTTC. Encoded protein: CATSRDLTGGGSNYGYTF.

V is TRBV6-1 and J is TRBJ1-6; the D gene is possibly TRBD1 (5 bases). CDR3 size: 18 residues. Trimming shortened V by 0 bases and J by 3 bases, and 15 bases separated the two germline ends. CDR1 and CDR2 (germline): MNHNS, SASEGT. As DNA, the CDR3 is TGTGCCAGCAGTGAAGCGCTTCGAGGGACCGACTATAATTCACCCCTCCACTTT. Translated: CASSEALRGTDYNSPLHF.

The chain uses TRBV7-9 and TRBJ1-5; 7 bases map to TRBD1. Germline-derived CDR1 and CDR2 are SEHNR and FQNEAQ (reference sequence). CDR3 length equals 15 residues. V gave up 4 bases and J gave up 3 bases; unmatched junction bases: 6. The CDR3 reads CASSSTRGPNQPQHF. The CDR3 DNA is TGTGCCAGCAGCTCCACTAGGGGGCCCAATCAGCCCCAGCATTTT. The full variable domain, with the rest looked up from reference TRBV7-9 and TRBJ1-5, is DTGVSQNPRHKITKRGQNVTFRCDPISEHNRLYWYRQTLGQGPEFLTYFQNEAQLEKSRLLSDRFSAERPKGSFSTLEIQRTEQGDSAMYLCASSSTRGPNQPQHFGDGTRLSIL.

The chain has TRBV2 and TRBJ1-1, with D hard to call. Deletions cut 7 bases from V and 2 bases from J, with 11 bases between. This CDR3 is built from 13 residues. Germline CDR1 SNHLY, CDR2 FYNNEI. The CDR3: CASKTTPNTEAFF. The CDR3 DNA is TGTGCCAGCAAGACGACACCTAACACTGAAGCTTTCTTT.

The chain carries TRBV5-6 and TRBJ1-4; maybe TRBD1 (5 bases). The CDR3 is made up of 15 amino acids. The V end lost 0 bases, the J end lost 3 bases, and 9 bases lay between the germline ends. Germline CDR1 SGHDT, CDR2 YYEEEE. CDR3 DNA sequence: TGTGCCAGCAGCTTGGCCCGGGACTCTAATGAAAAACTGTTTTTT. Its protein product is CASSLARDSNEKLFF.

This rearrangement joins TRBV5-1 to TRBJ1-2; D not resolved. Germline assignment: CDR1 SGHRS and CDR2 YFSETQ. The CDR3 totals 15 residues. V was pared by 1 base and J by 6 bases, with 16 bases between. The CDR3 region is CASSLLLTSSDGYTF. The DNA of the CDR3 is TGCGCCAGCAGCTTGCTCCTGACGAGTAGCGATGGCTACACCTTC.

The V and J genes are TRBV6-5 and TRBJ1-5, with 9 bases fitting TRBD1. J lost 7 bases, V lost 6 bases, and 10 bases had no gene match. The V gene's germline CDR1 is MNHEY and CDR2 SVGAGI. CDR3 length: 15 residues. Here the CDR3 DNA reads TGTGCCAGCAGGGCCTTGACAGGGGGAAAACAGCCCCAGCATTTT. It specifies CASRALTGGKQPQHF.

V and J are TRBV2 and TRBJ1-2, with D unclear. Germline V gene data show CDR1 as SNHLY and CDR2 as FYNNEI. V lost 2 bases and J 12 bases, leaving 10 bases between the germline ends. This CDR3 comprises 11 residues. The CDR3 region is CASSERGGHTF. The CDR3 coding sequence is TGTGCCAGCAGTGAACGGGGAGGACACACCTTC.

CDR3 loop: CASRGRMNTEAFF. The CDR3 bases are TGTGCCAGCAGAGGACGGATGAACACTGAAGCTTTCTTT. The rearrangement links TRBV6-5 to TRBJ1-1; D not certain. The CDR3 extends over 13 amino acids. Germline V gene lookup returns CDR1 MNHEY and CDR2 SVGAGI. The V gene lost 6 bases and the J gene lost 0 bases, with 8 bases spanning the gap.

As for this clone: This same CDR3 is encoded by further DNA sequences in the sample. The gene calls are TRBV27 and TRBJ1-2, with a tentative D call TRBD1 (5 bases). Germline V gives CDR1 MNHEY, CDR2 SMNVEV (reference sequence). V lost 6 bases and J 4 bases, leaving 15 bases between the germline ends. CDR3 length: 14 amino acids. CDR3 region: CASSRTGPGYGYTF. The CDR3 DNA follows: TGTGCCAGCAGCCGTACGGGACCGGGCTATGGCTACACCTTC.

This chain links TRBV6-5 with TRBJ2-5; 11 nucleotides match TRBD2. Germline V gene data show CDR1 as MNHEY and CDR2 as SVGAGI. V shed 8 bases and J 2 bases; nucleotides not matched to a gene: 4. The CDR3 has 14 amino acids. The CDR3 protein is CASRGLAVQETQYF. DNA of the CDR3: TGTGCCAGCCGGGGACTAGCGGTACAAGAGACCCAGTACTTC.

This rearrangement joins TRBV19 to TRBJ2-5, with D uncertain. CDR1 LNHDA and CDR2 SQIVND come from the germline V gene (reference sequence). The CDR3 is made up of 11 amino acids. Trimming removed 5 bases at V and 5 bases at J, with 6 bases between. CDR3 coding DNA: TGTGCCAGTAGTTTAGGGGAGACCCAGTACTTC. Its protein product is CASSLGETQYF. The full variable domain, rest sourced from reference TRBV19 and TRBJ2-5, is DGGITQSPKYLFRKEGQNVTLSCEQNLNHDAMYWYRQDPGQGLRLIYYSQIVNDFQKGDIAEGYSVSREKKESFPLTVTSAQKNPTAFYLCASSLGETQYFGPGTRLLVL.